Presented here are 6 T cell receptor beta chains from one specimen sequenced in a study of cytomegalovirus exposure and HLA in healthy donors. Use of 60 Vbeta and 13 Jbeta primers characterized the PCR. TCRdb keeps only in-frame clones here, not all; method: immunoSEQ multiplex PCR. The sample holds approximately 120,000 clones. The sequenced sample was PBMCs. All receptors come from a man younger than 30 in good health and CMV-seronegative.

The J gene is TRBJ2-7, the V gene TRBV30; 8 bases map to TRBD1. Germline CDR1 and CDR2: GTSNPN and SVGIG (reference sequence). The CDR3 totals 16 residues. V dropped 3 bases and J dropped 3; count of bases not matched to a gene: 13. The chain's CDR3 is CAWSGGRQGYIYEQYF. CDR3 sequence (DNA): TGTGCCTGGAGCGGAGGGAGACAGGGGTATATCTACGAGCAGTACTTC. Variable domain in full (rest from reference TRBV30 and TRBJ2-7): SQTIHQWPATLVQPVGSPLSLECTVEGTSNPNLYWYRQAAGRGLQLLFYSVGIGQISSEVPQNLSASRPQDRQFILSSKKLLLSDSGFYLCAWSGGRQGYIYEQYFGPGTRLTVT.

The V call is TRBV19, the J call TRBJ1-5, with 7 bases identical to TRBD1. In germline, CDR1 is LNHDA, CDR2 SQIVND (reference sequence). This CDR3 region has 15 residues. The ends lost 3 bases at V and 7 bases at J; junction bases unmatched: 9. CDR3 DNA sequence: TGTGCCAGTAGTATTCCCTTGCGACAGGGCCAGCCCCAGCATTTT. This translates into CASSIPLRQGQPQHF. The full variable domain, with the rest looked up from reference TRBV19 and TRBJ1-5, is DGGITQSPKYLFRKEGQNVTLSCEQNLNHDAMYWYRQDPGQGLRLIYYSQIVNDFQKGDIAEGYSVSREKKESFPLTVTSAQKNPTAFYLCASSIPLRQGQPQHFGDGTRLSIL.

This chain links TRBV27 with TRBJ1-1; D not resolved. Germline-derived CDR1 and CDR2 are MNHEY and SMNVEV (reference sequence). The CDR3 has 14 residues. V was cut by 8 bases and J by 0 bases, with 13 bases left in between. DNA for the CDR3: TGTGCCAGCGCTTTATATGTTATGAACACTGAAGCTTTCTTT. This translates into CASALYVMNTEAFF.

V is TRBV19 and J is TRBJ2-2; 9 bases align to TRBD2. Per germline, CDR1 LNHDA and CDR2 SQIVND (reference sequence). J gave up 3 bases and V 3 bases, and 8 bases lay outside the gene matches. The CDR3 contains 17 residues. The CDR3 loop is CASSIQGLASYTGELFF. The DNA for the CDR3 is TGTGCCAGTAGTATCCAGGGACTAGCTAGCTACACCGGGGAGCTGTTTTTT.

The chain carries TRBV4-1 and TRBJ2-5, with TRBD1 identical over 7 bases. The J call is doubtful: the DNA matches TRBJ2-7 better. The CDR3 contains 17 residues. Germline V gene data show CDR1 as MGHRA and CDR2 as YSYEKL. The CDR3: CASSQEATLTGAVEQYF. The CDR3, as DNA: TGCGCCAGCAGCCAAGAGGCGACTCTTACAGGGGCAGTCGAGCAGTACTTC.

The chain carries TRBV9 and TRBJ2-2, with D perhaps matching TRBD2 (6 bases). Germline CDR1 is SGDLS and CDR2 is YYNGEE. The CDR3 is 15 residues long. The V gene lost 0 bases and the J gene lost 2 bases, with 8 bases spanning the gap. In DNA, the CDR3 is TGTGCCAGCAGCGTAGCGGGAGTAAACACCGGGGAGCTGTTTTTT. Encoded protein: CASSVAGVNTGELFF.